These 27 T cell receptor beta chains were all obtained from the same sample, sequenced in a study of blood T cell repertoires in COVID-19. Profiled with immunoSEQ multiplex PCR; TCRdb holds only in-frame clones, not every one. The sample lists fewer than 150,000 clones; roughly 88% were seen once. Sequencing used peripheral blood. These receptors were obtained from a human donor in a cohort sampled during active COVID-19.

This clone was seen once. The chain couples TRBV5-4 to TRBJ2-3; the D gene is possibly TRBD1 (5 bases). This CDR3 region has 15 residues. V lost 2 bases and J lost 1, with 11 bases in between. Per germline, CDR1 SGHNT and CDR2 YYREEE (reference sequence). CDR3 nucleotide sequence: TGTGCCAGCAGCTTAGGGCAGGGCGGCACAGATACGCAGTATTTT. Translated, it gives CASSLGQGGTDTQYF.

The chain uses TRBV6-5 and TRBJ1-2, with no clear D. Trimming left V 0 bases short and J 4 bases short, with 12 bases between. This CDR3 comprises 15 residues. Germline values: CDR1 MNHEY, CDR2 SVGAGI. The CDR3 DNA is TGTGCCAGCAGTTACTCGAGCTCGGGGTTCTATGGCTACACCTTC. Its protein product is CASSYSSSGFYGYTF.

The CDR3 here is CAWSPDHNEQFF. Written as DNA, the CDR3 is TGTGCCTGGAGCCCAGATCACAATGAGCAGTTCTTC. V gene TRBV30 combines with J gene TRBJ2-1, with D hard to call. This CDR3 is built from 12 residues. In germline, CDR1 is GTSNPN, CDR2 SVGIG (reference sequence). V was pared by 3 bases and J by 5 bases, with 8 bases between.

This rearrangement joins TRBV5-1 to TRBJ1-2, with 9 bases that match TRBD1. With V trimmed by 4 bases and J by 5 bases, 6 bases remained unmatched. Germline V gives CDR1 SGHRS, CDR2 YFSETQ. The CDR3 runs 14 residues. Written as DNA, the CDR3 is TGCGCCAGCAGCGTTACCGGGACAGGGTATGGCTACACCTTC. Translated: CASSVTGTGYGYTF.

This clone was counted a few times. The chain recombines TRBV9 with TRBJ1-4; D perhaps matches TRBD1 (5 bases). Looked up from germline, CDR1 is SGDLS and CDR2 is YYNGEE. Between the trimmed V and J ends, which lost 3 bases and 1 base, there was a span of 13 bases. The CDR3 has 16 amino acids. The CDR3 loop reads CASSAGGVGTNEKLFF. CDR3 nucleotides: TGTGCCAGCAGCGCTGGGGGGGTGGGAACTAATGAAAAACTGTTTTTT. Full variable domain (missing parts from reference TRBV9 and TRBJ1-4): DSGVTQTPKHLITATGQRVTLRCSPRSGDLSVYWYQQSLDQGLQFLIQYYNGEERAKGNILERFSAQQFPDLHSELNLSSLELGDSALYFCASSAGGVGTNEKLFFGSGTQLSVL.

The J gene is TRBJ1-1, the V gene TRBV9; 7 positions agree with TRBD1. V shed 4 bases and J 3 bases; nucleotides not matched to a gene: 18. CDR3 length: 18 amino acids. Per the germline V gene, CDR1 is SGDLS and CDR2 is YYNGEE. CDR3 amino acids: CASSSGTGAGRSYTEAFF. The CDR3 DNA is TGTGCCAGCAGCTCAGGCACAGGGGCGGGGAGAAGTTACACTGAAGCTTTCTTT.

The V gene is TRBV14, the J gene TRBJ2-7; TRBD1 is a possible D gene (5 bases). The CDR3 covers 14 residues. CDR1 is SGHDN and CDR2 is FVKESK in the germline V gene. Deletions cut 2 bases from V and 1 base from J, with 9 bases between. The CDR3 here is CASSQNTGSYEQYF. In nucleotides, the CDR3 is TGTGCCAGCAGCCAAAATACAGGTTCCTACGAGCAGTACTTC.

V usage is TRBV18 and J usage is TRBJ2-7, with TRBD2 as a possible D gene (5 bases). The CDR3 consists of 13 residues. Trimming removed 3 bases at V and 7 bases at J, with 13 bases between. Per the germline V gene, CDR1 is KGHSH and CDR2 is LQKENI. CDR3 region: CASSPTTGSEQYF. In DNA form, the CDR3 reads TGTGCCAGCTCACCTACGACGGGGTCGGAGCAGTACTTC.

The V gene is TRBV5-5, the J gene TRBJ1-1; unclear D gene. Looked up from germline, CDR1 is SGHKS and CDR2 is YYEKEE (reference sequence). V was clipped by 4 bases and J by 3 bases, with 16 bases between them. The CDR3 sequence is 15 residues long. The CDR3 region has the DNA TGTGCCAGCAGCCCCGTCTTCCAGATGGACACTGAAGCTTTCTTT. This sequence encodes CASSPVFQMDTEAFF.

This chain's CDR3 is CASKAGGSGGSYNEQFF. Here the CDR3 DNA reads TGTGCCAGCAAAGCGGGGGGGTCTGGAGGCTCCTACAATGAGCAGTTCTTC. The rearrangement uses TRBV11-2 and TRBJ2-1; 10 bases are shared with TRBD2. Trimming took 7 bases from V and 0 from J; bases not matched to a gene: 9. Germline V gives CDR1 SGHAT, CDR2 FQNNGV. CDR3 length: 17 residues.

The genes are TRBV3-1 (or the pseudogene TRBV3-2) and TRBJ2-3; weak D call: TRBD1 (6 bases). Trimming took 3 bases from V and 3 from J, leaving 13 bases between them. The CDR3 has 15 residues. Germline V CDR1 and CDR2: LGHDT, YNNKEL (reference sequence). Here the CDR3 reads CASSHHDRFTDTQYF. In DNA, the CDR3 is TGTGCCAGCAGCCATCACGACAGGTTTACAGATACGCAGTATTTT.

CDR3 sequence reads: CASSPRLSTEAFF. In DNA, the CDR3 is TGTGCCAGCAGCCCGCGACTATCCACTGAAGCTTTCTTT. The chain joins TRBV14 to TRBJ1-1; D is uncertain. V lost 4 bases, J lost 4 bases, and 10 bases lay in between. Germline V gene lookup returns CDR1 SGHDN and CDR2 FVKESK. The CDR3 extends over 13 amino acids.

CDR3 protein: CSARSQYVDTF. CDR3 bases: TGCAGTGCTAGAAGTCAGTATGTCGATACCTTC. The chain has TRBV20-1 and TRBJ1-2, with D hard to call. This CDR3 has 11 residues. Germline V gene data show CDR1 as DFQATT and CDR2 as SNEGSKA (reference sequence). V dropped 2 bases and J dropped 14 bases, with 15 bases sitting between them.

V gene TRBV4-2 combines with J gene TRBJ1-1; 8 bases are a match to TRBD1. Germline trimming cut 1 base from V and 2 bases from J; bases unmatched to any gene: 3. This CDR3 comprises 15 residues. Germline CDR1 is LGHNA and CDR2 is YNFKEQ. This chain's CDR3 is CASSQGGQVNTEAFF. CDR3 DNA: TGTGCCAGCAGCCAAGGGGGACAGGTAAACACTGAAGCTTTCTTT.

The chain carries TRBV6-5 and TRBJ2-3, with 7 bases that match TRBD2. V gave up 6 bases and J gave up 7 bases; unmatched junction bases: 7. The CDR3 length is 13 residues. CDR1 is MNHEY, CDR2 SVGAGI, per germline. The CDR3 loop reads CASSGGTGHTQYF. In DNA, the CDR3 is TGTGCCAGCAGCGGGGGGACTGGTCATACGCAGTATTTT.

V usage is TRBV10-3 and J usage is TRBJ1-2; D is possibly TRBD1 (6 bases). The CDR3 is made up of 14 amino acids. Trimming removed 5 bases at V and 0 bases at J, with 10 bases between. Germline CDR1 ENHRY, CDR2 SYGVKD. The CDR3 nucleotides are TGTGCCATCAGTCAAACAGGGACTAACTATGGCTACACCTTC. Protein sequence: CAISQTGTNYGYTF.

This chain joins TRBV19 and TRBJ2-3, with 7 bases aligning to TRBD2. The junction had 7 bases not matched to a gene; V was cut back by 5 bases and J by 5 bases. The CDR3 covers 14 residues. Germline CDR1 LNHDA, CDR2 SQIVND (reference sequence). The CDR3 spells CASSFGIAGDTQYF. The CDR3 DNA reads as TGTGCCAGTAGTTTCGGTATAGCGGGAGATACGCAGTATTTT.

This rearrangement joins TRBV10-3 to TRBJ2-7; 7 bases align to TRBD1. Germline V CDR1 and CDR2: ENHRY, SYGVKD. The CDR3 length is 12 residues. J gave up 6 bases and V 6 bases, and 5 bases lay outside the gene matches. Here the CDR3 reads CAISLTGAEQYF. The CDR3, as DNA: TGTGCCATCAGCCTAACAGGGGCCGAGCAGTACTTC.

This rearrangement joins TRBV15 to TRBJ2-7; TRBD1 matches at 7 bases. The CDR3 loop spans 13 amino acids. CDR1 is LNHNV, CDR2 YYDKDF, per germline (reference sequence). V was clipped by 2 bases and J by 4 bases; unmatched bases: 2. Here the CDR3 DNA reads TGTGCCACCAGCAGAAGGACAGGATACGAGCAGTACTTC. The encoded protein is CATSRRTGYEQYF.

The chain links TRBV27 to TRBJ2-1; D is possibly TRBD2 (5 bases). Trimming took off 1 base at V and 0 bases at J, with 13 bases between the two ends. CDR3 size: 17 residues. Per the germline V gene, CDR1 is MNHEY and CDR2 is SMNVEV (reference sequence). The CDR3 sequence is CASSLLLGPSSYNEQFF. In nucleotides, the CDR3 is TGTGCCAGCAGTTTATTACTAGGACCCTCCTCCTACAATGAGCAGTTCTTC.

The chain couples TRBV5-1 to TRBJ2-5, with D possibly being TRBD1 (6 bases). Germline CDR1 and CDR2: SGHRS and YFSETQ. This CDR3 contains 14 residues. The V gene lost 5 bases and the J gene lost 2 bases, with 13 bases spanning the gap. CDR3 bases: TGCGCCAGCAGGCCGGGACAAATACAAGAGACCCAGTACTTC. Protein: CASRPGQIQETQYF.

This chain links TRBV3-1 (or the pseudogene TRBV3-2) with TRBJ2-3; a possible D gene is TRBD2 (5 bases). The CDR3 has 12 residues. V lost 4 bases and J lost 6, with 8 bases in between. CDR1 is LGHDT and CDR2 is YNNKEL in the germline V gene (reference sequence). In DNA form, the CDR3 reads TGTGCCAGCAGCCCGAGGGCGGATACGCAGTATTTT. Amino acids: CASSPRADTQYF.

This chain links TRBV7-2 with TRBJ1-1, with a possible D match to TRBD1 (5 bases). This CDR3 is built from 13 residues. Germline assignment: CDR1 SGHTA and CDR2 FQGNSA. V lost 3 bases to trimming and J lost 5 bases, with 10 bases between them. The CDR3, as DNA: TGTGCCAGCAGCTTCGGCAGGGTGACTGAAGCTTTCTTT. Its protein product is CASSFGRVTEAFF.

The sample holds a few counts of this clone. CDR3 residues: CAWSLKLARDTQYF. CDR3 coding DNA: TGTGCCTGGAGTTTAAAACTAGCGAGGGATACGCAGTATTTT. The rearrangement joins TRBV30 to TRBJ2-3; TRBD2 matches 7 bases. This CDR3 region has 14 residues. V lost 2 bases, J lost 6 bases, and 8 bases stayed unmatched. Germline V gene sequence: CDR1 GTSNPN, CDR2 SVGIG (reference sequence).

The rearrangement joins TRBV2 to TRBJ1-4; TRBD1 agrees at 11 bases. Trimming took 6 bases from V and 8 from J; bases not matched to a gene: 2. The CDR3 is 13 amino acids. The germline V gene encodes CDR1 SNHLY and CDR2 FYNNEI. CDR3 protein: CASRGTGGEKLFF. The CDR3 nucleotides read TGTGCCAGCAGGGGGACAGGGGGAGAAAAACTGTTTTTT.

The chain uses TRBV6-5 and TRBJ1-3; D might be TRBD1 (6 bases). The CDR3 extends over 14 amino acids. Trimming shortened V by 6 bases and J by 4 bases, and 13 bases separated the two germline ends. Germline V gene data show CDR1 as MNHEY and CDR2 as SVGAGI. CDR3: CASRADRRGNTIYF. As DNA, the CDR3 is TGTGCCAGCAGAGCGGACAGAAGAGGAAACACCATATATTTT.

This clone was seen once. The gene calls are TRBV5-1 and TRBJ1-5; D not resolved. Per the germline V gene, CDR1 is SGHRS and CDR2 is YFSETQ. V lost 1 base to trimming and J lost 2 bases, with 10 bases between them. This CDR3 contains 15 residues. CDR3 region: CASSLSGWGNQPQHF. The CDR3 coding sequence is TGCGCCAGCAGCTTGTCGGGTTGGGGCAATCAGCCCCAGCATTTT.